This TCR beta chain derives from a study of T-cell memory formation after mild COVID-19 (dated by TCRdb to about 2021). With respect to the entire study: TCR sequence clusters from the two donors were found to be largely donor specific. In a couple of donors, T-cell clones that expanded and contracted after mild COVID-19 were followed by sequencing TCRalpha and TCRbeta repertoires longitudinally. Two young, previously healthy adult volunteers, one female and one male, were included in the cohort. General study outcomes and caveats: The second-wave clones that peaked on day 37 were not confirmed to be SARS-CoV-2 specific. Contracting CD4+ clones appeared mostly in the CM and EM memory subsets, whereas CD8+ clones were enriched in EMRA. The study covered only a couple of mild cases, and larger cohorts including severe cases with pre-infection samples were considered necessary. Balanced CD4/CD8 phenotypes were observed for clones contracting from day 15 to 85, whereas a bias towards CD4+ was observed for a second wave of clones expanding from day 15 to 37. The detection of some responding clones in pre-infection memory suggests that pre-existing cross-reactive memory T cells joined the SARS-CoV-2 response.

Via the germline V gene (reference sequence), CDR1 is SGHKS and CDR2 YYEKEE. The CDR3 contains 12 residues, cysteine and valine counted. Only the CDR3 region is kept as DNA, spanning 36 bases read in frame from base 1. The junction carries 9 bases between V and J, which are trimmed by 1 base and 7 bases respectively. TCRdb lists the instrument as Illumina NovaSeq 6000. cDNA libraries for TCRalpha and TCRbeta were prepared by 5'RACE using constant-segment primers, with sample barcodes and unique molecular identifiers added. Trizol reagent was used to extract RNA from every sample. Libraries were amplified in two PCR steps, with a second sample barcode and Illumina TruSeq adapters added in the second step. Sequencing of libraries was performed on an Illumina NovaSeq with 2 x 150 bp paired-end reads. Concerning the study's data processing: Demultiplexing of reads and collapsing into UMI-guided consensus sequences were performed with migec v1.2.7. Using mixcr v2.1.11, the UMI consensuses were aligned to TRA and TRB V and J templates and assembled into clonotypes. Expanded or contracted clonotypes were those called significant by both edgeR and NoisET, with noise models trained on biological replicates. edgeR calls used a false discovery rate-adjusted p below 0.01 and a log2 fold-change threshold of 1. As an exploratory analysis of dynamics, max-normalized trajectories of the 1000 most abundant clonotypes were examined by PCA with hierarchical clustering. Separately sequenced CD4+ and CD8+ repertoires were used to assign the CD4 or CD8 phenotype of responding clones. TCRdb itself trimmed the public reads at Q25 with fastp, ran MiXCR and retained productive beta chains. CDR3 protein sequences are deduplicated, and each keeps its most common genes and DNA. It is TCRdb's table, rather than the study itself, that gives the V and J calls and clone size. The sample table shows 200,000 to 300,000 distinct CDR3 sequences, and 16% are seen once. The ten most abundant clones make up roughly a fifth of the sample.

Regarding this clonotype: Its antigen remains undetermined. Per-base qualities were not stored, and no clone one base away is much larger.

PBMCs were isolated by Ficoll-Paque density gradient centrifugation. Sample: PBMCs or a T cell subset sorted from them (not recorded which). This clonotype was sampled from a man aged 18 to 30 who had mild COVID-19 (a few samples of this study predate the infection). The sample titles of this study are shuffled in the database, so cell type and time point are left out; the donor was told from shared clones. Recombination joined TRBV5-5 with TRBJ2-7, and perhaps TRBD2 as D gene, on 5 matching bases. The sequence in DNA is TGTGCCAGCAGCTTGTCCCGGGGAGAGCAGTACGTC. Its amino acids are CASSLSRGEQYV.